The clone carrying this T cell receptor beta chain was observed a single time. The PCR employed 60 Vbeta primers together with 13 Jbeta primers. Some clones are missing from TCRdb's copy, which holds only in-frame ones; the method was immunoSEQ multiplex PCR. The repertoire holds 90,000 to 150,000 clones, with nearly 65% as singletons. CDR3 length equals 13 residues. The germline V and J ends were trimmed by 3 bases and 1 base, with 7 bases remaining between them. Germline CDR1 and CDR2: SQVTM and ANQGSEA. The record originates from a study of cytomegalovirus exposure and HLA in healthy donors. The sequenced material came from PBMCs. This TCR derives from a middle-aged man in good health and CMV-seropositive. The chain is built from TRBV29-1 and TRBJ2-1, with D possibly TRBD1 on 6 matching bases. Written as DNA, the CDR3 is TGCAGCGTTGAGAGGGGGTCCTACAATGAGCAGTTCTTC. Its translation: CSVERGSYNEQFF.